The entry that follows covers one T cell receptor (beta chain) sequence. Its antigen target is currently unknown. It has no much larger one-base neighbor in the sample; base qualities were not kept. TCR beta libraries were generated from genomic DNA with the immunoSEQ kit, following the manufacturer's recommendations. Library preparation used a first multiplex PCR with proprietary primers, then a second PCR adding unique barcodes, with bead cleanups after each round. Each sample batch included a kit-provided positive control reaction and a negative control reaction. The final libraries underwent checking on an Agilent 4200 TapeStation D1000 ScreenTape, volumetric pooling, and quantification by qPCR. An Illumina NextSeq500 fitted with a MidOutput 150-cycle cartridge performed the sequencing, running 156 Read1 cycles and 15 Index1 cycles with the kit's custom primers. The pooled library was loaded at 0.8 to 1 pM with an approximately 18% PhiX control spike-in. The original pipeline was this. Vendor-processed data were analyzed in R, and a clonotype was defined as all T cells sharing the same CDR3 nucleotide sequence. In the clone abundance analyses, frequencies in each sample were normalized to that sample's 10,000 most abundant clones. Public T cell clones, which averaged fewer than five per sample, were excluded before analysis. A difference in abundance of at least 32-fold between compartments was used to define tumor-enriched and baseline blood-enriched clonotypes. A beta-binomial differential abundance model was applied to find clonotypes that expanded or contracted between blood time points. Tumor-blood repertoire similarity was measured with the Baroni-Urbani and Buser coefficient, and group comparisons used two-tailed Wilcoxon tests in R. TCRdb carries this immuneACCESS record with in-frame sequences only. Its versions omit some clonotypes, under half of them owing to an unresolved V gene in the studies checked, with the rest unexplained. The V and J calls and the clone size are those of that table, but D and trimming were determined from the DNA. This sample has around 130,000 clones in its table, and about 81% of those were observed once. The top ten clones comprise approximately 2% of the sample.

The source of the sample is a study of radiation and T cells in renal cell carcinoma (dated by TCRdb to the early 2020s). Study-wide context: Samples came from a clinical trial, in which primary renal cell carcinomas received 15 Gy stereotactic body radiation therapy followed by nephrectomy 4 weeks later. In total, 50 to 60 samples, comprising roughly 25 tumors and some 27 peripheral blood samples, were subjected to TCR beta sequencing. Across all 50 or so samples, 4,016,671 unique CDR3 nucleotide sequences encoding roughly 2.7 million unique CDR3 amino acid sequences were identified. General study outcomes and caveats: Because no pretreatment tumor biopsies were available, whether clonotypes were present in the tumor at baseline could not be determined. Dynamics of the blood repertoire were not tracked past 4 weeks after treatment. The single-armed trial design could not address effects of radiation dose or scheduling on the TCR repertoire. Top tumor clonotypes rose in blood from baseline to 2 weeks post-radiation, then contracted by 4 weeks, suggesting transient expansion of tumor-resident clones.

From the germline V gene, CDR1 is SGHTA and CDR2 is FQGNSA. There are 14 amino acids in the CDR3, from cysteine to phenylalanine inclusive. The CDR3 DNA has 42 bases and is translated from base 1. The germline ends are 10 bases apart after V is trimmed by 5 bases and J by 2 bases. Reading the label with the study, this specimen's time point is: blood 2 weeks post-SBRT. Interpreted using the paper, the treatment or condition label stands for: 15 Gy SBRT to primary tumor, nephrectomy 4 weeks later. To track tumor-enriched clonotypes, serial peripheral blood was sampled from radiation-treated patients at baseline and at 2 weeks and 4 weeks after SBRT. All patients had renal cell carcinoma with clear cell pathology. The QIAamp DNA Blood Mini Kit (Qiagen) was used to prepare genomic DNA for TCR sequencing. Samples were included in the analyses only if all quality control checks were passed.

The TCR originated in a woman aged 55-69 years with renal cell carcinoma. The sample was blood, taken from a patient whose treatment included radiotherapy and nephrectomy. This receptor chain uses TRBV7-2 and TRBJ2-1, with the identity of the D gene unclear. In nucleotide form, the sequence is TGTGCCAGCAGCCCGCAGAGGACCTACAATGAGCAGTTCTTC. It codes for CASSPQRTYNEQFF.